This T cell receptor beta chain was identified in a study of beta chain features in type 1 diabetes (dated by TCRdb to between 2017 and 2018). Background for the entire study: Patients and healthy donors did not differ in mean age, gender distribution, total cell number or subset yield. Across all samples, 107,917,701 sorted cells were examined, and cell number per subset correlated strongly with RNA yield. The study compared TCRB repertoires of sorted circulating CD4+ T cell subsets between recently diagnosed type 1 diabetes patients and matched healthy donors. Naive and central memory subsets were obtained from all 30 or so donors, but regulatory and stem cell-like memory subsets were isolated from only 8 patients and roughly eight healthy donors. The full study reports these points: Because cDNA was sequenced instead of genomic DNA, activated cells with high expression could be over-represented, although the groups did not differ in activation or CD3 levels. In all four CD4+ subsets, TCRB CDR3 length was moderately but significantly shorter in type 1 diabetes patients. Naive, central memory and regulatory TCRB repertoires appeared to be more similar among patients than among healthy donors. Because small numbers of individuals were included in the HLA sub-analyses, any influence of HLA type on TCRB rearrangement was left unresolved. At VDJ recombination sites, type 1 diabetes patients had fewer insertions and more deleted nucleotides, which implies abnormalities in thymic rearrangement. PCR may preferentially amplify shorter templates, but because patient and control samples were amplified and corrected together, any resulting skew would affect both groups equally.

The entire amount of isolated RNA was reverse transcribed using the High Capacity cDNA Reverse Transcription Kit, so the sequenced TCRB transcripts were expressed ones. Deep immunoSEQ sequencing was performed on naive, central memory and regulatory T cell samples, with an average of around 3.4 million total reads per sample. Sorted cells were lysed in RLT buffer, and RNA was extracted using DNase-treated RNeasy Micro or Mini kits according to cell number. Each cell subset was processed on its own to prevent cross-contamination, while patient and healthy donor samples were processed together. The immunoSEQ multiplex PCR was used to amplify TCRB sequences from cDNA, yielding 87-bp fragments that span the CDR3 region. Sequencing of the amplicons was performed on the Illumina HiSeq platform. The published analysis was carried out like this. Synthetic template baselines were used to correct PCR bias computationally, reads within Hamming distance 2 were collapsed, and singletons that could not be merged were discarded. Reads were aligned against IMGT so that V, D and J genes, CDR3 length and insertions or deletions at six rearrangement sites could be assigned. Within each subset, clonotype counts were normalized to sorted cell number, after which true diversity and Gini coefficients were computed with the tcR R package. Repertoire sharing was quantified using the overlap coefficient calculated on TCRB nucleotide sequences. Out-of-frame TCRB sequences from naive cells were analyzed as a proxy for the pre-selection repertoire. Imported from immuneACCESS, the table was reduced by TCRdb to in-frame sequences with V and J called. These copies leave out some clones; in studies compared against another copy, an unresolved V gene accounts for under half, and the cause of the remainder is not known. The V and J calls and clone size are taken from that table; D and trimming were inferred from the DNA. This sample holds almost 350,000 clones; roughly a fifth were observed only once. The ten largest clones represent approximately 0.046% of the sample.

This clone appeared a few times. Its antigen is currently not known. The input lacks base qualities; no much larger clone sits a single base away. Each donor gave one peripheral blood draw, approximately 100 mL on average, collected into heparinised tubes. Using a panel that included CD45RO, CCR7, CD25, CD127, CD95 and CD27, naive, central memory, regulatory and stem cell-like memory CD4+ T cells were sorted on a BD FACSAria II. Every sorted population had a purity above 98%. PBMCs were isolated immediately by Lymphoprep density gradient centrifugation and stained directly without culture. To minimize batch effects, samples were stained and sorted in pairs, one healthy donor with one patient per experiment. The germline V gene (reference sequence) specifies MNHNY as CDR1 and SVGAGI as CDR2. V is reduced by 6 bases and J by 14 bases, leaving a spacing of 15 bases between them. From the cysteine up to the phenylalanine, the CDR3 has a length of 11 residues. The kept DNA is CDR3 alone, 33 bases in frame from the first base.

The TCR originated in a young woman in good health. Specimen: naive CD4+ T cells from blood. According to the study, the label for this sample's cell subset or site signals: true naive CD4+ T cells. The receptor chain draws on TRBV6-6 and TRBJ2-3, and possibly TRBD1, on 5 matching bases. CDR3 reads: CASSTGIKGYF. The DNA sequence is TGTGCCAGCAGCACAGGTATTAAGGGGTATTTT.